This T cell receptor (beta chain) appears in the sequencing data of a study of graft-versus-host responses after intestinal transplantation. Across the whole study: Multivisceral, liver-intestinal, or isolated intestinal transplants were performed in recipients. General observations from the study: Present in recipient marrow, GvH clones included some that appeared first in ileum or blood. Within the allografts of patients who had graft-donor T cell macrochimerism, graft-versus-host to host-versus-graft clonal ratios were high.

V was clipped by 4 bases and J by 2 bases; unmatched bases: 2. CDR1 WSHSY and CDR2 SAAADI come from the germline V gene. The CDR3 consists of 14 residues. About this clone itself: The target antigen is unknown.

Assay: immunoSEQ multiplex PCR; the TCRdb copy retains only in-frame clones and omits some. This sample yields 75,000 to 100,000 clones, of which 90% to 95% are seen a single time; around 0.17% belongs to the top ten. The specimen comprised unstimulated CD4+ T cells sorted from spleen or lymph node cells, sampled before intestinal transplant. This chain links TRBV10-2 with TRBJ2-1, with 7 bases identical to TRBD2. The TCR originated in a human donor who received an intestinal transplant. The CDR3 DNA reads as TGCGCCAGCAGTGGCGGACTAGCCTACAATGAGCAGTTCTTC. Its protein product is CASSGGLAYNEQFF.